The 23 T cell receptor beta chains below come from one sample, sequenced in a study of T cell clonality in common variable immunodeficiency. Study outcomes and limitations: Fewer deletions and N-nucleotide insertions were reportedly seen in common variable immunodeficiency TCR beta sequences.

Their specific antigens are unknown. Sequencing used immunoSEQ multiplex PCR; TCRdb keeps in-frame clones, though not all of them. The sample yields roughly 2,500 clones, without any singletons. Sequencing input: peripheral blood mononuclear cells. All receptors derive from a human donor with common variable immunodeficiency.

This clone appeared a few times. The read ends 3 residues before the CDR3 terminus; that terminus is restored from the germline J gene. The J gene is TRBJ2-4, the V gene TRBV7-2, with D perhaps matching TRBD1 (7 bases). The CDR3 spans 14 residues. Germline V lookup: CDR1 SGHTA, CDR2 FQGNSA. V was cut by 5 bases and J by 8 bases, with 16 bases left in between. The CDR3 bases that were read are TGTGCCAGCAGCGGCACAGGGGACTTACACATT. Amino acid sequence: CASSGTGDLHI. The whole CDR3 region reads CASSGTGDLHIQYF.

This clone was seen more than once but under ten times. The read ends 3 residues early relative to the CDR3; the germline J gene fills the gap. The J gene is TRBJ2-7, the V gene TRBV6-1, with 7 bases that match TRBD1. This CDR3 spans 15 amino acids. The germline V gene has CDR1 MNHNS and CDR2 SASEGT. V shed 2 bases and J 0 bases; nucleotides not matched to a gene: 4. CDR3 DNA (partial): TGTGCCAGCAGTGAATGGACAGGTCTCTCCTACGAG. This sequence encodes CASSEWTGLSYE. The complete CDR3 sequence is CASSEWTGLSYEQYF.

By sample share, this clone is medium-sized. The read ends 3 residues early relative to the CDR3; the germline J gene fills the gap. J is TRBJ1-2 and V is TRBV14; D gene ambiguous. Germline-derived CDR1 and CDR2 are SGHDN and FVKESK. CDR3 length: 13 residues. Between the trimmed V and J ends, which lost 0 bases and 5 bases, there was a span of 7 bases. The CDR3 sequence: CASSQDRRYGYTF. CDR3 DNA, as far as it was read: TGTGCCAGCAGCCAAGACAGGCGATATGGC.

This clone appeared a few times. The read finishes 3 residues shy of the CDR3 end, and the germline J gene is used to complete it. The chain links TRBV18 to TRBJ2-5; D is unresolved. Trimming took off 2 bases at V and 0 bases at J, with 10 bases between the two ends. The CDR3 length is 15 residues. Germline CDR1 and CDR2: KGHSH and LQKENI. Incomplete CDR3 DNA: TGTGCCAGCTCACCAAACTACGTGTACCAAGAGACC. It translates to CASSPNYVYQET. In full, the CDR3 is CASSPNYVYQETQYF.

This clone was found a few times. CDR3 DNA, as far as it was read: TGTGCCAGCACCTGGGGGGACAGGGACTACGAG. Translated, it gives CASTWGDRDYE. The CDR3 reads in full as CASTWGDRDYEQYF. The V and J genes are TRBV5-6 and TRBJ2-7; 9 positions match TRBD1. The sequenced fragment ends 3 residues before the CDR3 boundary, so the rest is inferred from the germline J gene. V shed 6 bases, J shed 3 bases, and the junction held 7 bases outside the gene matches. The CDR3 has 14 residues. The germline gives CDR1 SGHDT, CDR2 YYEEEE. The full variable domain, in which reference TRBV5-6 and TRBJ2-7 provide the parts outside the CDR3, is DAGVTQSPTHLIKTRGQQVTLRCSPKSGHDTVSWYQQALGQGPQFIFQYYEEEERQRGNFPDRFSGHQFPNYSSELNVNALLLGDSALYLCASTWGDRDYEQYFGPGTRLTVT.

Note on this clone: The read halts 3 residues ahead of the CDR3 end, with the missing end drawn from the germline J gene. The chain combines TRBV19 with TRBJ2-3; a possible D gene is TRBD1 (5 bases). CDR3 length equals 15 residues. The V gene lost 4 bases and the J gene lost 3 bases, with 14 bases spanning the gap. CDR1 LNHDA and CDR2 SQIVND come from the germline V gene (reference sequence). The covered CDR3 bases are TGTGCCAGTAGTAATTGGACAACCGGAACAGATACG. Protein sequence: CASSNWTTGTDT. In full, the CDR3 is CASSNWTTGTDTQYF.

This clone turned up a few times. The CDR3 is cut off 3 residues early in the read; its end comes from the germline J gene. The V gene is TRBV29-1, the J gene TRBJ2-3; D gene uncertain. This CDR3 has 12 amino acids. Trimming left V 6 bases short and J 0 bases short, with 7 bases between. From germline, CDR1 is SQVTM and CDR2 ANQGSEA. Partial CDR3 DNA: TGCAGCGTGCAGTTAAGCACAGATACG. This gives the protein CSVQLSTDT. The complete CDR3 protein is CSVQLSTDTQYF.

This clone occurred a few times. The DNA ends 3 residues before the CDR3 does, and the rest of the CDR3 is filled in from the germline J gene. The rearrangement joins TRBV6-1 to TRBJ1-5, with 7 bases matching TRBD1. The CDR3 sequence is 15 residues long. J lost 7 bases, V lost 2 bases, and 8 bases had no gene match. CDR1 and CDR2 (germline): MNHNS, SASEGT. The CDR3 loop is CASSEMDRSGQPQHF. CDR3 DNA, as far as it was read: TGTGCCAGCAGTGAAATGGACAGGTCTGGCCAGCCC.

This clone was found a few times. The CDR3 extends 3 residues past the end of the read, so its final part is completed from the germline J gene. The V call is TRBV30, the J call TRBJ1-2, with D unclear. The CDR3 has 15 residues. The germline V gene has CDR1 GTSNPN and CDR2 SVGIG (reference sequence). The V gene lost 3 bases and the J gene lost 4 bases, with 18 bases spanning the gap. The CDR3 here is CAWSLLGSDGYGYTF. Partial CDR3 DNA: TGTGCCTGGAGCCTCTTAGGGTCGGATGGCTATGGC.

The CDR3 loop is CASSLPSGTSSGELFF. The covered CDR3 bases are TGTGCCAGCAGCTTACCCAGCGGGACTAGTTCCGGGGAG. The rearrangement links TRBV7-8 to TRBJ2-2, with 8 bases lining up with TRBD2. The sequence runs out 3 residues before the end of the CDR3; the remainder is reconstructed from the germline J gene. This CDR3 is built from 16 residues. The germline V gene has CDR1 SGHVS and CDR2 FQNEAQ. Trimming took 2 bases from V and 6 from J; bases not matched to a gene: 8.

By share, this clone counts as medium-sized (0.01 to 0.1%). Read sequence stops 3 residues before the CDR3 end, and the germline J gene provides the missing end. The V gene is TRBV14, the J gene TRBJ2-1; no reliable D call. Germline V gene lookup returns CDR1 SGHDN and CDR2 FVKESK. The CDR3 runs 13 residues. The V end was cut by 1 base, the J end by 7 bases, with 8 bases between. The covered CDR3 bases are TGTGCCAGCAGCCAAGTCTACCCAAATGAG. It is translated as CASSQVYPNE. The full-length CDR3 reads as CASSQVYPNEQFF.

As regards this clone: The read ends 3 residues before the CDR3 terminus; that terminus is restored from the germline J gene. The genes are TRBV19 and TRBJ2-7; perhaps TRBD2 as D (6 bases). The V end lost 3 bases, the J end lost 2 bases, and 14 bases lay between the germline ends. Germline assignment: CDR1 LNHDA and CDR2 SQIVND (reference sequence). CDR3 length: 15 amino acids. This chain's CDR3 is CASSIVSGGAYEQYF. Incomplete CDR3 DNA: TGTGCCAGTAGTATCGTTTCCGGGGGTGCCTACGAG.

Concerning this clone itself: The CDR3 end falls 3 residues outside the read, so it is completed with the germline J gene. The rearrangement uses TRBV19 and TRBJ1-1, with a weak D call TRBD1 (6 bases). Germline loops: CDR1 LNHDA, CDR2 SQIVND (reference sequence). The V end lost 6 bases, the J end lost 6 bases, and 26 bases lay between the germline ends. The CDR3 covers 17 residues. CDR3 sequence: CASSILPGGALIPEAFF. The part of the CDR3 DNA that was read is TGTGCCAGTAGCATACTACCGGGGGGCGCTTTGATCCCTGAA.

This clone was recorded a few times. The CDR3 end is not reached by the read, which stops 3 residues before it; the germline J gene fills it in. This chain uses TRBV2 with TRBJ1-5; D may be TRBD1 (5 bases). Trimming shortened V by 7 bases and J by 6 bases, and 13 bases separated the two germline ends. This CDR3 spans 13 amino acids. CDR1 and CDR2 (germline): SNHLY, FYNNEI. CDR3 amino acids: CASTPGSAQPQHF. The part of the CDR3 DNA that was read is TGTGCCAGCACTCCAGGGTCGGCTCAGCCC.

On this clone: The sequence runs out 3 residues before the end of the CDR3; the remainder is reconstructed from the germline J gene. V gene TRBV5-1 combines with J gene TRBJ2-7, with 10 bases fitting TRBD1. The germline V gene has CDR1 SGHRS and CDR2 YFSETQ. The V segment lost 1 base and the J segment 5 bases; nucleotides outside the gene matches: 6. This CDR3 is 15 amino acids long. CDR3 residues: CASSLSVTGGHEQYF. Partial CDR3 DNA: TGCGCCAGCAGCTTGTCTGTGACAGGGGGCCACGAG.

Comment on this clone: The missing CDR3 end, 3 residues past where the read stops, is filled in from the germline J gene. The rearrangement joins TRBV20-1 to TRBJ2-7, with TRBD1 matching over 9 bases. This CDR3 region has 13 residues. V was clipped by 6 bases and J by 3 bases; unmatched bases: 6. Germline V gene lookup returns CDR1 DFQATT and CDR2 SNEGSKA (reference sequence). CDR3 sequence reads: CSAGGQGLYEQYF. The part of the CDR3 DNA that was read is TGCAGTGCCGGGGGACAGGGTCTCTACGAG.

In its sample, this clone ranks as large (0.1 to 1%). The read stops 3 residues short of the end of the CDR3; the missing end is completed from the germline J gene. The chain links TRBV6-1 to TRBJ2-1; TRBD2 aligns across 12 bases. The CDR3 loop spans 17 amino acids. With 2 bases clipped from V and 5 bases from J, the junction kept 7 bases outside the gene matches. Germline-derived CDR1 and CDR2 are MNHNS and SASEGT. The CDR3 loop is CASSELAGGPRDNEQFF. The CDR3 DNA, read in part, is TGTGCCAGCAGTGAACTAGCGGGGGGGCCAAGGGACAATGAG.

For this clone: The CDR3 end falls 3 residues outside the read, so it is completed with the germline J gene. The J gene is TRBJ2-7, the V gene TRBV19, with 9 positions matching TRBD2. V shed 6 bases, J shed 3 bases, and the junction held 9 bases outside the gene matches. Per the germline V gene, CDR1 is LNHDA and CDR2 is SQIVND (reference sequence). This CDR3 contains 15 residues. The CDR3 DNA, read in part, is TGTGCCAGTAGAGATAGACTAGCGGCTATCTACGAG. It encodes CASRDRLAAIYE. The entire CDR3 reads CASRDRLAAIYEQYF. The full variable domain, in which reference TRBV19 and TRBJ2-7 provide the parts outside the CDR3, is DGGITQSPKYLFRKEGQNVTLSCEQNLNHDAMYWYRQDPGQGLRLIYYSQIVNDFQKGDIAEGYSVSREKKESFPLTVTSAQKNPTAFYLCASRDRLAAIYEQYFGPGTRLTVT.

As concerns this clone: The CDR3 end is not reached by the read, which stops 3 residues before it; the germline J gene fills it in. The chain couples TRBV30 to TRBJ2-1; D gene unclear. The CDR3 has 13 residues. CDR1 is GTSNPN and CDR2 is SVGIG in the germline V gene (reference sequence). V lost 3 bases, J lost 7 bases, and 13 bases lay in between. CDR3: CAWRVPVRNEQFF. The DNA read from the CDR3 is TGTGCCTGGAGAGTGCCCGTGCGAAATGAG.

This clone was seen a handful of times. The observed sequence ends 3 residues before the CDR3 terminus, with the missing tail filled in from the germline J gene. This sequence joins TRBV30 and TRBJ2-5; 9 bases map to TRBD2. Germline V gene sequence: CDR1 GTSNPN, CDR2 SVGIG (reference sequence). The CDR3 is made up of 14 amino acids. After removal of 1 base from V and 5 bases from J, the junction contained 5 bases not matched to a gene. CDR3 sequence reads: CAWSAPSGGETQYF. Incomplete CDR3 DNA: TGTGCCTGGAGTGCGCCGAGCGGGGGGGAGACC.

This clone has more than one count but fewer than ten. The CDR3 end is not reached by the read, which stops 3 residues before it; the germline J gene fills it in. V gene TRBV19 combines with J gene TRBJ2-3; 7 bases align to TRBD1. Germline values: CDR1 LNHDA, CDR2 SQIVND (reference sequence). J lost 3 bases, V lost 5 bases, and 5 bases had no gene match. CDR3 length: 14 amino acids. The DNA read from the CDR3 is TGTGCCAGTAGTCACCGACAGGGTACAGATACG. This encodes CASSHRQGTDT. The full CDR3 protein reads CASSHRQGTDTQYF.

This CDR3 is CASRKEVANYGYTF. The part of the CDR3 DNA that was read is TGTGCCAGTAGGAAAGAGGTGGCTAACTATGGC. The chain employs TRBV19 and TRBJ1-2, with no clear D. From the germline J gene comes the end of the CDR3, since the read stops 3 residues before it. V dropped 6 bases and J dropped 0 bases, with 11 bases sitting between them. From germline, CDR1 is LNHDA and CDR2 SQIVND (reference sequence). The length of the CDR3 is 14 residues.

Note on this clone: The CDR3 goes on 3 residues after the read ends, and that part is filled in from the germline J gene. The gene calls are TRBV6-1 and TRBJ2-7; weak D call: TRBD1 (6 bases). Trimming pared 1 base from V and 4 bases from J, leaving 14 bases between. The CDR3 is 15 residues long. Germline CDR1 is MNHNS and CDR2 is SASEGT. Partial CDR3 DNA: TGTGCCAGCAGTGAAGGTCGGGACAAGAAATACGAG. This codes for CASSEGRDKKYE. The full CDR3 is CASSEGRDKKYEQYF.